The 31 T cell receptor beta chains below all came from one sample that was sequenced in a study of Ad26.COV2.S vaccination and SARS-CoV-2 variants. Described treatment: 15 to 20 received Ad26.COV2.S at low or high dose, single or two shots; 5 received placebo; per-sample allocation not given. Vaccine and placebo recipients were sampled on day 63 after the first injection. Clones were read by immunoSEQ multiplex PCR, and TCRdb kept only the in-frame ones, dropping some. The sample records fewer than 800,000 clones, approximately 88% being singletons. This material consisted of peripheral blood, taken in a trial of Ad26.COV2.S vaccine versus placebo. The receptors originated from a person aged 18-65 years who received the Ad26.COV2.S COVID-19 vaccine or a placebo.

This chain uses TRBV3-1 (or the pseudogene TRBV3-2) with TRBJ1-4, with TRBD1 matching over 7 bases. Trimming removed 5 bases from V and 2 bases from J; junction bases left unmatched: 5. This CDR3 has 15 amino acids. Germline V gene data show CDR1 as LGHDT and CDR2 as YNNKEL (reference sequence). CDR3 loop: CASSAPGGTNEKLFF. DNA for the CDR3: TGTGCCAGCAGCGCACCAGGGGGGACTAATGAAAAACTGTTTTTT.

The rearrangement joins TRBV21-1 to TRBJ1-5. TRBV21-1 is assigned pseudogene status. This CDR3 has 15 amino acids. CDR3: CASSKQSGSNQPQHF. The CDR3 DNA sequence: TGTGCCAGCAGCAAACAGTCCGGGAGCAATCAGCCCCAGCATTTT.

This clone was detected only once. V is TRBV6-5 and J is TRBJ1-5; D perhaps matches TRBD1 (5 bases). Trimming stripped 7 bases from V and 7 bases from J, with 20 bases between. Germline values: CDR1 MNHEY, CDR2 SVGAGI. The CDR3 is 15 amino acids. The CDR3 reads CASTQPGGVRQPQHF. The CDR3 region has the DNA TGTGCCAGCACCCAACCGGGAGGGGTTCGGCAGCCCCAGCATTTT.

J is TRBJ1-2 and V is TRBV3-1 (or the pseudogene TRBV3-2); the D gene is possibly TRBD1 (6 bases). Germline CDR1 is LGHDT and CDR2 is YNNKEL (reference sequence). V gave up 5 bases and J gave up 6 bases, with 7 bases separating them. The CDR3 runs to 11 residues. The CDR3 is CASSRGDGYTF. For the CDR3, the DNA is TGTGCCAGCAGCAGGGGGGATGGCTACACCTTC.

The genes are TRBV30 and TRBJ2-7, with TRBD2 matching 8 bases. This CDR3 spans 14 amino acids. Germline CDR1 and CDR2: GTSNPN and SVGIG (reference sequence). The V segment lost 2 bases and the J segment 0 bases; nucleotides outside the gene matches: 3. CDR3 region: CAWSRLASSYEQYF. CDR3 nucleotides: TGTGCCTGGAGTAGACTAGCGAGCTCCTACGAGCAGTACTTC.

V is TRBV12-3 or TRBV12-4 and J is TRBJ1-5, with D tentatively TRBD1 (6 bases). V was pared by 6 bases and J by 4 bases, with 10 bases between. The CDR3 sequence is 13 residues long. The CDR3 spells CASRDSPNQPQHF. CDR3 nucleotides: TGTGCCAGCAGGGACAGTCCTAATCAGCCCCAGCATTTT.

Comment on this clone: Sequence at one end of the junction differs from germline and may be a read error. The genes are TRBV5-6 and TRBJ2-6; D remains ambiguous. Germline-derived CDR1 and CDR2 are SGHDT and YYEEEE. The CDR3 runs to 14 residues. CDR3 coding DNA: TGTGCCAGCGGCTTAGACTCTGGGGCCAACGTCCTGACTTTC. This gives the protein CASGLDSGANVLTF.

The chain links TRBV29-1 to TRBJ1-1; a possible D gene is TRBD1 (6 bases). The CDR3 contains 13 residues. Germline V gene lookup returns CDR1 SQVTM and CDR2 ANQGSEA. CDR3 region: CSAPSGGNTEAFF. The CDR3 DNA follows: TGCAGTGCTCCTTCGGGGGGCAACACTGAAGCTTTCTTT. Full variable domain (missing parts from reference TRBV29-1 and TRBJ1-1): SAVISQKPSRDICQRGTSLTIQCQVDSQVTMMFWYRQQPGQSLTLIATANQGSEATYESGFVIDKFPISRPNLTFSTLTVSNMSPEDSSIYLCSAPSGGNTEAFFGQGTRLTVV.

This chain uses TRBV6-5 with TRBJ2-1, with TRBD2 identical over 8 bases. CDR3 length: 15 residues. Germline V gene sequence: CDR1 MNHEY, CDR2 SVGAGI. V lost 10 bases to trimming and J lost 3 bases; unmatched junction nucleotides: 11. The chain's CDR3 is CATVTSGGYYNEQFF. CDR3 nucleotides: TGTGCCACCGTAACCAGCGGGGGCTACTACAATGAGCAGTTCTTC.

The chain uses TRBV5-5 and TRBJ2-7, with D perhaps matching TRBD1 (6 bases). CDR3 length: 16 amino acids. The ends were cut back, 0 bases at V and 2 bases at J, with 15 bases in the middle. Looked up from germline, CDR1 is SGHKS and CDR2 is YYEKEE (reference sequence). As DNA, the CDR3 is TGTGCCAGCAGCTTGGCTGGTCCAGGGGCCACCTACGAGCAGTACTTC. Protein: CASSLAGPGATYEQYF.

This clone was seen only a few times. This chain joins TRBV7-9 and TRBJ1-2; D ambiguous. V was clipped by 5 bases and J by 5 bases, with 21 bases between them. The CDR3 length is 16 residues. Germline V gives CDR1 SEHNR, CDR2 FQNEAQ (reference sequence). The DNA for the CDR3 is TGTGCCAGCAGCCCTAGTGGGTTGGCCGGAGAGTATGGCTACACCTTC. It translates to CASSPSGLAGEYGYTF.

Comment on this clone: The identical CDR3 is also encoded by other nucleotide sequences in the sample. The rearrangement links TRBV6-5 to TRBJ2-7; unclear D gene. V was cut by 0 bases and J by 7 bases, with 4 bases left in between. The CDR3 is made up of 11 amino acids. Per germline, CDR1 MNHEY and CDR2 SVGAGI. The CDR3 DNA reads TGTGCCAGCAGTTACTCCGGGGAGCAGTACTTC. Translating gives CASSYSGEQYF.

V usage is TRBV6-1 and J usage is TRBJ1-5; unclear D gene. Germline V gene data show CDR1 as MNHNS and CDR2 as SASEGT. Trimming removed 3 bases at V and 2 bases at J, with 5 bases between. This CDR3 comprises 13 residues. The DNA for the CDR3 is TGTGCCAGCAGTGACAACGGCAATCAGCCCCAGCATTTT. Translation: CASSDNGNQPQHF.

V and J are TRBV30 and TRBJ1-6; D remains unclear. CDR1 and CDR2 (germline): GTSNPN, SVGIG (reference sequence). This CDR3 region has 14 residues. Trimming cost V 1 base and J 10 bases, with 14 bases left between them. The CDR3 spells CAWSGMAFGSPLHF. In nucleotides, the CDR3 is TGTGCCTGGAGTGGTATGGCTTTTGGATCACCCCTCCACTTT.

V gene TRBV9 combines with J gene TRBJ2-1; TRBD2 matches at 11 bases. After removal of 1 base from V and 8 bases from J, the junction contained 5 bases not matched to a gene. The CDR3 length is 15 residues. Germline V lookup: CDR1 SGDLS, CDR2 YYNGEE. The CDR3 region has the DNA TGTGCCAGCAGCGTAATAGCGGGAGGGAGCTATGAGCAGTTCTTC. Its protein product is CASSVIAGGSYEQFF.

The chain recombines TRBV25-1 with TRBJ2-3, with D possibly being TRBD2 (6 bases). Germline V lookup: CDR1 MGHDK, CDR2 SYGVNS. This CDR3 spans 17 amino acids. The V end lost 6 bases, the J end lost 5 bases, and 24 bases lay between the germline ends. The CDR3 nucleotides read TGTGCCAGCAGACCCACCCACGGGACTCCAAGGGGAGATACGCAGTATTTT. It codes for CASRPTHGTPRGDTQYF. Filled out from reference TRBV25-1 and TRBJ2-3, the complete variable domain reads EADIYQTPRYLVIGTGKKITLECSQTMGHDKMYWYQQDPGMELHLIHYSYGVNSTEKGDLSSESTVSRIRTEHFPLTLESARPSHTSQYLCASRPTHGTPRGDTQYFGPGTRLTVL.

The rearrangement joins TRBV7-2 to TRBJ2-7; 7 bases align to TRBD2. Trimming cost V 0 bases and J 7 bases; bases outside gene matches: 9. CDR1 and CDR2 from the germline V gene are SGHTA and FQGNSA. This CDR3 spans 15 amino acids. The CDR3 DNA reads as TGTGCCAGCAGCTTAGCGGGAGGGTATCCCGGGGAGCAGTACTTC. This sequence encodes CASSLAGGYPGEQYF.

The chain employs TRBV14 and TRBJ2-5, with a weak D call TRBD2 (5 bases). Germline values: CDR1 SGHDN, CDR2 FVKESK. V gave up 5 bases and J gave up 7 bases, with 17 bases separating them. The CDR3 spans 14 residues. The CDR3 reads CASSSRTVGGTQYF. The CDR3 nucleotides read TGTGCCAGCAGCTCCCGGACTGTCGGCGGGACCCAGTACTTC.

The rearrangement uses TRBV27 and TRBJ2-5; TRBD1 agrees at 9 bases. The CDR3 loop spans 15 amino acids. CDR1 is MNHEY, CDR2 SMNVEV, per germline (reference sequence). Germline trimming cut 3 bases from V and 5 bases from J; bases unmatched to any gene: 7. The CDR3 is CASSFMDRGIETQYF. CDR3 bases: TGTGCCAGCAGTTTCATGGACAGGGGTATTGAGACCCAGTACTTC.

The V and J genes are TRBV5-4 and TRBJ1-4; TRBD1 agrees at 8 bases. CDR1 is SGHNT, CDR2 YYREEE, per germline (reference sequence). V gave up 4 bases and J gave up 8 bases; unmatched junction bases: 7. The CDR3 loop spans 14 amino acids. The CDR3: CASSPDRVGEKLFF. CDR3 nucleotide sequence: TGTGCCAGCAGCCCGGACAGGGTGGGGGAAAAACTGTTTTTT.

As for this clone: The junction and the germline gene differ at one end; a read error may be behind it. V is TRBV19 and J is TRBJ2-3; 8 bases fit TRBD2. Germline V gene sequence: CDR1 LNHDA, CDR2 SQIVND (reference sequence). The CDR3 is 19 residues long. The CDR3 loop is CASSIGWLAGLQFTNTQYF. The CDR3 coding sequence is TGTGCCAGTAGTATAGGGTGGCTAGCGGGTCTCCAGTTCACAAATACGCAGTATTTT.

This clone was found once. The rearrangement uses TRBV7-2 and TRBJ2-4; TRBD2 matches at 8 bases. The CDR3 is 17 amino acids. The J segment lost 0 bases and the V segment lost 1 base, leaving 5 bases of the junction unmatched. The V gene's germline CDR1 is SGHTA and CDR2 FQGNSA. CDR3 region: CASSLGRGALAKNIQYF. As DNA, the CDR3 is TGTGCCAGCAGCTTAGGGCGGGGGGCCCTAGCCAAAAACATTCAGTACTTC.

This clone has only one observation. This chain joins TRBV7-3 and TRBJ2-1, with 15 bases aligning to TRBD2. The CDR3 is 18 residues long. With V trimmed by 3 bases and J by 2 bases, 5 bases remained unmatched. Germline V gene sequence: CDR1 SGHTA, CDR2 FQGTGA. The CDR3: CASSFTGTSGGTYNEQFF. In DNA, the CDR3 is TGTGCCAGCAGCTTCACCGGGACTAGCGGGGGGACCTACAATGAGCAGTTCTTC.

CDR3 residues: CASSHAGTSGDYEQYF. CDR3 DNA: TGTGCCAGTAGTCACGCCGGGACTAGCGGGGATTACGAGCAGTACTTC. J is TRBJ2-7 and V is TRBV19, with 13 bases that match TRBD2. The germline CDR1 and CDR2 sequences are LNHDA and SQIVND (reference sequence). The CDR3 loop spans 16 amino acids. V lost 5 bases to trimming and J lost 4 bases; unmatched junction nucleotides: 8.

This clone was detected once. Additional DNA sequences in this sample encode the identical CDR3. The chain carries TRBV18 and TRBJ2-7, with 7 bases that match TRBD1. The germline gives CDR1 KGHSH, CDR2 LQKENI. Trimming cost V 1 base and J 1 base; bases outside gene matches: 1. The CDR3 sequence is 14 residues long. The CDR3 bases are TGTGCCAGCTCACCACGGGACAGTTCCTACGAGCAGTACTTC. It codes for CASSPRDSSYEQYF.

Note on this clone: Germline is not matched at one junction end, which may reflect a read error. The chain combines TRBV7-9 with TRBJ2-3; 12 nucleotides line up with TRBD2. In germline, CDR1 is SEHNR, CDR2 FQNEAQ (reference sequence). This CDR3 comprises 14 residues. The CDR3 spells CASSLAGGSDTQYF. The CDR3 DNA is TGTGCCAGCAGCCTAGCGGGAGGGTCAGATACGCAGTATTTT. Filled out from reference TRBV7-9 and TRBJ2-3, the complete variable domain reads DTGVSQNPRHKITKRGQNVTFRCDPISEHNRLYWYRQTLGQGPEFLTYFQNEAQLEKSRLLSDRFSAERPKGSFSTLEIQRTEQGDSAMYLCASSLAGGSDTQYFGPGTRLTVL.

The CDR3 DNA follows: TGTGCCAGCAGCTTAGAGGTCTCCTACGAGCAGTACTTC. Protein product: CASSLEVSYEQYF. This sequence joins TRBV7-9 and TRBJ2-7, with D unclear. There are 13 residues in the CDR3. V was pared by 1 base and J by 0 bases, with 4 bases between. CDR1 is SEHNR, CDR2 FQNEAQ, per germline (reference sequence).

The chain uses TRBV7-2 and TRBJ2-7; no clear D. The V end lost 5 bases, the J end lost 1 base, and 12 bases lay between the germline ends. The CDR3 covers 14 residues. Looked up from germline, CDR1 is SGHTA and CDR2 is FQGNSA. The CDR3 nucleotides read TGTGCCAGCAGCCGGAGCCTACTTTCCTACGAGCAGTACTTC. Translated: CASSRSLLSYEQYF.

The gene calls are TRBV6-5 and TRBJ1-2, with 12 bases lining up with TRBD1. Germline CDR1 and CDR2: MNHEY and SVGAGI. V was pared by 5 bases and J by 6 bases, with 7 bases of the junction left unmatched. This CDR3 spans 15 amino acids. The CDR3 protein is CASSPGDRGLDGYTF. In DNA form, the CDR3 reads TGTGCCAGCAGTCCAGGGGACAGGGGGCTTGATGGCTACACCTTC.

V gene TRBV7-2 combines with J gene TRBJ2-3; TRBD2 aligns across 13 bases. CDR3 length: 16 amino acids. The junction had 6 bases not matched to a gene; V was cut back by 4 bases and J by 5 bases. Germline loops: CDR1 SGHTA, CDR2 FQGNSA. CDR3 nucleotide sequence: TGTGCCAGCAGCTCAGGACTAGCGGGGGCGTTAGATACGCAGTATTTT. This encodes CASSSGLAGALDTQYF.

This clone was seen once. The V gene is TRBV19, the J gene TRBJ1-5; D gene uncertain. Deletions cut 5 bases from V and 3 bases from J, with 14 bases between. The CDR3 loop spans 15 amino acids. Germline values: CDR1 LNHDA, CDR2 SQIVND (reference sequence). CDR3 sequence: CASSLNLTPNQPQHF. CDR3 bases: TGTGCCAGTAGTCTGAACTTGACCCCCAATCAGCCCCAGCATTTT.